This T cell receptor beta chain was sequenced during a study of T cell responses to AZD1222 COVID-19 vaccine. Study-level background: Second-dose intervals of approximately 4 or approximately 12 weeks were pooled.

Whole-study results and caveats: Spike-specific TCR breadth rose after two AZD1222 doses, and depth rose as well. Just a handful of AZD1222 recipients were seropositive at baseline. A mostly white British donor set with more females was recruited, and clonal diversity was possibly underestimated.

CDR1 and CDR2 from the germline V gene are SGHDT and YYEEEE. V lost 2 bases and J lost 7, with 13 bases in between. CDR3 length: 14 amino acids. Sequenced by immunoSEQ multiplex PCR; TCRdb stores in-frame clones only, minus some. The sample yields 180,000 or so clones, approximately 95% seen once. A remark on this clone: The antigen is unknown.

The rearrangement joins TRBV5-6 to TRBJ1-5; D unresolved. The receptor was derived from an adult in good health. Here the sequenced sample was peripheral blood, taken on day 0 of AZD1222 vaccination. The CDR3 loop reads CASSFGGWGQPQHF. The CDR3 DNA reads TGTGCCAGCAGCTTCGGAGGGTGGGGACAGCCCCAGCATTTT. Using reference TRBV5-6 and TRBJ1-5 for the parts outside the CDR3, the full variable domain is DAGVTQSPTHLIKTRGQQVTLRCSPKSGHDTVSWYQQALGQGPQFIFQYYEEEERQRGNFPDRFSGHQFPNYSSELNVNALLLGDSALYLCASSFGGWGQPQHFGDGTRLSIL.